The table lists the clone carrying this T cell receptor (beta chain) with a few counts. No antigen is known for it. The source of the sample is a study of beta chain features in type 1 diabetes. The entirety of the isolated RNA underwent reverse transcription, so expressed TCRB transcripts were sequenced. This table comes from immunoSEQ multiplex PCR, and its TCRdb copy is limited to in-frame clones, with some not included. The sample records about 900,000 clones, roughly 17% being singletons. Trimming took off 5 bases at V and 5 bases at J, with 9 bases between the two ends. This CDR3 region has 12 residues. In germline, CDR1 is PRHDT, CDR2 FYEKMQ (reference sequence). Study results and limitations: There were fewer insertions and more deletions at the VDJ junctions of type 1 diabetes patients. Any role of HLA type in TCRB rearrangement remained unresolved here.

What was sequenced was naive CD4+ T cells from blood. The TCR was taken from a woman between 18 and 30 years old in good health. The V gene is TRBV13, the J gene TRBJ2-5; D might be TRBD2 (5 bases). The CDR3 DNA is TGTGCCAGCAGCCGAGGGTCTGAGACCCAGTACTTC. Its protein product is CASSRGSETQYF. Full variable domain (outside the CDR3, taken from reference TRBV13 and TRBJ2-5): AAGVIQSPRHLIKEKRETATLKCYPIPRHDTVYWYQQGPGQDPQFLISFYEKMQSDKGSIPDRFSAQQFSDYHSELNMSSLELGDSALYFCASSRGSETQYFGPGTRLLVL.